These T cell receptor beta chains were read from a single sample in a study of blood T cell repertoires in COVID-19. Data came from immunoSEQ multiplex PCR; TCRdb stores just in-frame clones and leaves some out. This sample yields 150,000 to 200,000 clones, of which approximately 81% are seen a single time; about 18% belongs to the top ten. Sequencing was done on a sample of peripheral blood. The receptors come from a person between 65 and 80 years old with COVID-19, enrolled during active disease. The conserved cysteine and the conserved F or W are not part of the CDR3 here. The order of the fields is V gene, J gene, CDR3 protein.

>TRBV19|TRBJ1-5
ASSIARTGNQPQH
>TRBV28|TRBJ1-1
ASRARLFTEAF
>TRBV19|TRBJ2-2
ASSSSLTSPTGELF
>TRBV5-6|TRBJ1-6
ASSSLGGALH
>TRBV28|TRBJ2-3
ASSWVGGGAVTDTQY
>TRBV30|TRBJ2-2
AFGTTNTGELF
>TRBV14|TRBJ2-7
ASSQDSVYEQY
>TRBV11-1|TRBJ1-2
ASSLGTGRSSGYT
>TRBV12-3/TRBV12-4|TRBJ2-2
ASSLRSGELF
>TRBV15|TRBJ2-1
ATSREQGISEQF
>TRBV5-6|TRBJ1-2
ASSLWQGGETLGYT
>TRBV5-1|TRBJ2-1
ASSLGSSSNEQF
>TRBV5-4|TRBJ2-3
ASRPVPQENKQY
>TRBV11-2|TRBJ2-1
ASSALISYNEQF
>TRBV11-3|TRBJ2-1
ASSLDLGGGLNEQF
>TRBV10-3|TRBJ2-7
AIRNGGTEQY
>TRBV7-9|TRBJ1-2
ASSRDSSDYGYT
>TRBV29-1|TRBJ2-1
SVRGRPGSLYNEQF
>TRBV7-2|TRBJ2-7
ASSLFPGEGYEQY
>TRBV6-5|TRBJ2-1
ASRPPGTPYNEQF
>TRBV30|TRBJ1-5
AWSGESQPQH
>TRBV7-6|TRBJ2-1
ASSSLTGVRNEQF
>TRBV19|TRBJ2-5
ASSMWGAGREETQY
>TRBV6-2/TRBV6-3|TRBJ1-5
ASSYSLANRPQH